This entry lists 22 T cell receptor beta chains sequenced from one sample in a study of long-term antiretroviral therapy in people with HIV (dated by TCRdb to between 2022 and 2023). The immunoSEQ hsTCRB v3.0 assay was used at survey level resolution to sequence the TRB variable region. What TCRdb holds here is the immuneACCESS table cut down to in-frame rearrangements. Part of the clones is not present; checked against another copy, under half of the missing clones reflect an unresolved V gene, and the others are unexplained. The sample records 15,000 to 20,000 clones, approximately 84% of which are singletons. The top ten hold roughly 8.6% of the sample. The source material was unsorted PBMCs, sampled 0.9 years after starting antiretroviral therapy. Receptors originate from a young man with HIV.

The chain is built from TRBV25-1 and TRBJ2-2; D gene unclear. CDR3 size: 14 residues. CDR1 is MGHDK and CDR2 is SYGVNS in the germline V gene. Between the trimmed V and J ends, which lost 8 bases and 1 base, there was a span of 11 bases. The CDR3 reads CASGGFLNTGELFF. DNA of the CDR3: TGTGCCAGCGGCGGTTTTTTGAACACCGGGGAGCTGTTTTTT. The whole variable domain, filled in from reference TRBV25-1 and TRBJ2-2, reads EADIYQTPRYLVIGTGKKITLECSQTMGHDKMYWYQQDPGMELHLIHYSYGVNSTEKGDLSSESTVSRIRTEHFPLTLESARPSHTSQYLCASGGFLNTGELFFGEGSRLTVL.

The chain recombines TRBV5-1 with TRBJ1-1; D is perhaps TRBD1 (5 bases). The germline V gene encodes CDR1 SGHRS and CDR2 YFSETQ. The CDR3 is 12 residues long. V shed 0 bases and J shed 10 bases, with 10 bases lying between them. For the CDR3, the DNA is TGCGCCAGCAGCTTGGAGGTAGGGGCAGCTTTCTTT. Amino acids: CASSLEVGAAFF.

This clone appeared once. J is TRBJ1-1 and V is TRBV7-2, with 7 positions matching TRBD1. The ends lost 2 bases at V and 7 bases at J; junction bases unmatched: 7. The CDR3 has 14 amino acids. From germline, CDR1 is SGHTA and CDR2 FQGNSA. CDR3 amino acids: CASSLQGVTLEAFF. The CDR3 DNA is TGTGCCAGCAGCTTACAGGGGGTTACCCTTGAAGCTTTCTTT.

J is TRBJ2-5 and V is TRBV28, with 11 bases that match TRBD2. Germline lookup yields CDR1 MDHEN and CDR2 SYDVKM. The CDR3 spans 14 residues. With 7 bases clipped from V and 3 bases from J, the junction kept 4 bases outside the gene matches. The CDR3 here is CASTDSGGEETQYF. In DNA, the CDR3 is TGTGCCAGCACCGATAGCGGGGGGGAAGAGACCCAGTACTTC.

The chain recombines TRBV2 with TRBJ1-4; 8 nucleotides line up with TRBD1. V lost 1 base and J lost 1; bases outside the gene matches: 11. The CDR3 totals 19 residues. Germline CDR1 is SNHLY and CDR2 is FYNNEI. The CDR3 sequence is CASSEEGGQGVVTNEKLFF. DNA of the CDR3: TGTGCCAGCAGTGAAGAGGGAGGACAGGGAGTGGTAACTAATGAAAAACTGTTTTTT.

This chain connects TRBV5-1 to TRBJ2-5, with TRBD2 as a possible D gene (6 bases). V was clipped by 3 bases and J by 2 bases, with 11 bases between them. CDR1 SGHRS and CDR2 YFSETQ come from the germline V gene. CDR3 length: 14 residues. In DNA form, the CDR3 reads TGCGCCAGCAGCTCCCGACGGGGGCAAGAGACCCAGTACTTC. It translates to CASSSRRGQETQYF.

This clone appeared a single time. J is TRBJ1-3 and V is TRBV7-3; D is undetermined. The V and J ends lost 1 base and 2 bases respectively, with 15 bases between them. From germline, CDR1 is SGHTA and CDR2 FQGTGA. The CDR3 has 17 amino acids. CDR3 coding DNA: TGTGCCAGCAGCTTAATGAAGTCGGGGTCCCCTGGAAACACCATATATTTT. This codes for CASSLMKSGSPGNTIYF.

The V and J genes are TRBV14 and TRBJ2-3; D gene ambiguous. This CDR3 is built from 15 residues. Germline V gene data show CDR1 as SGHDN and CDR2 as FVKESK. Trimming cost V 0 bases and J 3 bases, with 10 bases left between them. The CDR3, as DNA: TGTGCCAGCAGCCAAGATCCAGTCATAACAGATACGCAGTATTTT. It encodes CASSQDPVITDTQYF. The full variable domain, rest sourced from reference TRBV14 and TRBJ2-3, is EAGVTQFPSHSVIEKGQTVTLRCDPISGHDNLYWYRRVMGKEIKFLLHFVKESKQDESGMPNNRFLAERTGGTYSTLKVQPAELEDSGVYFCASSQDPVITDTQYFGPGTRLTVL.

This chain uses TRBV15 with TRBJ1-5; D is perhaps TRBD1 (6 bases). Germline CDR1 reads LNHNV; CDR2 reads YYDKDF (reference sequence). Trimming cost V 5 bases and J 1 base, with 15 bases left between them. The CDR3 is made up of 16 amino acids. This CDR3 reads CATSLQGTGSNQPQHF. The CDR3 DNA reads TGTGCCACCAGCTTACAGGGTACGGGCAGCAATCAGCCCCAGCATTTT.

The J gene is TRBJ2-5, the V gene TRBV6-6, with 10 bases matching TRBD2. Trimming removed 7 bases from V and 5 bases from J; junction bases left unmatched: 13. There are 16 residues in the CDR3. The germline V gene has CDR1 MNHNY and CDR2 SVGAGI (reference sequence). The CDR3 DNA is TGTGCCAGCACTTGGACTAGCGGCCCCGTTTTGGAGACCCAGTACTTC. Translating gives CASTWTSGPVLETQYF.

J is TRBJ2-1 and V is TRBV11-3; D is ambiguous. CDR1 is SGHNT and CDR2 is YENEEA in the germline V gene. The V gene lost 5 bases and the J gene lost 7 bases, with 15 bases spanning the gap. CDR3 length equals 14 residues. For the CDR3, the DNA is TGTGCCAGCAGCACCGACTCCCTGGGGAATGAGCAGTTCTTC. It encodes CASSTDSLGNEQFF.

The chain has TRBV10-3 and TRBJ2-1, with TRBD1 matching 8 bases. The CDR3 has 16 residues. The germline V gene has CDR1 ENHRY and CDR2 SYGVKD. V gave up 5 bases and J gave up 0 bases; unmatched junction bases: 6. The CDR3 spells CAISKAGTGSYNEQFF. The DNA of the CDR3 is TGTGCCATCAGTAAGGCCGGGACAGGCTCCTACAATGAGCAGTTCTTC.

V usage is TRBV5-4 and J usage is TRBJ2-5, with D perhaps TRBD1 (6 bases). The CDR3 is 15 residues long. Germline assignment: CDR1 SGHNT and CDR2 YYREEE (reference sequence). The V gene lost 3 bases and the J gene lost 0 bases, with 12 bases spanning the gap. This chain's CDR3 is CASSWGAGDQETQYF. CDR3 nucleotide sequence: TGTGCCAGCAGCTGGGGTGCAGGGGACCAAGAGACCCAGTACTTC.

V and J are TRBV19 and TRBJ2-2; unclear D gene. Trimming left V 6 bases short and J 1 base short, with 9 bases between. The CDR3 loop spans 14 amino acids. Germline CDR1 LNHDA, CDR2 SQIVND (reference sequence). CDR3 in amino acids: CASRKEMNTGELFF. The CDR3 DNA sequence: TGTGCCAGTAGAAAGGAAATGAACACCGGGGAGCTGTTTTTT.

The chain links TRBV10-3 to TRBJ1-5; a possible D gene is TRBD1 (6 bases). Germline-derived CDR1 and CDR2 are ENHRY and SYGVKD. The CDR3 has 14 amino acids. Trimming took off 6 bases at V and 9 bases at J, with 18 bases between the two ends. Here the CDR3 DNA reads TGTGCCATCAGCCGGGGGCGGGGAGAGGGGCCCCAGCATTTT. Translation: CAISRGRGEGPQHF.

This chain links TRBV2 with TRBJ1-5, with D perhaps matching TRBD1 (5 bases). The CDR3 has 12 residues. V dropped 4 bases and J dropped 5 bases, with 6 bases sitting between them. Per germline, CDR1 SNHLY and CDR2 FYNNEI. CDR3 residues: CASSVGDQPQHF. CDR3 bases: TGTGCCAGCAGTGTGGGGGATCAGCCCCAGCATTTT.

There are a few counts of this clone. The chain couples TRBV13 to TRBJ2-3, with D uncertain. Germline lookup yields CDR1 PRHDT and CDR2 FYEKMQ (reference sequence). The CDR3 is made up of 12 amino acids. The ends were cut back, 4 bases at V and 4 bases at J, with 6 bases in the middle. DNA of the CDR3: TGTGCCAGCAGCTCCATGCCAGATACGCAGTATTTT. Its protein is CASSSMPDTQYF.

CDR3 nucleotides: TGTGCCATCAGTGATATGACAACCTCTCAGCCCCAGCATTTT. Protein product: CAISDMTTSQPQHF. The chain recombines TRBV10-3 with TRBJ1-5; unclear D gene. CDR1 is ENHRY, CDR2 SYGVKD, per germline. CDR3 size: 14 residues. Trimming shortened V by 3 bases and J by 6 bases, and 12 bases separated the two germline ends.

A few counts support this clone. The genes are TRBV19 and TRBJ2-2; D call uncertain. Trimming took 4 bases from V and 4 from J, leaving 7 bases between them. The CDR3 is 13 amino acids. Per the germline V gene, CDR1 is LNHDA and CDR2 is SQIVND (reference sequence). CDR3 sequence: CASSRGSTGELFF. CDR3 sequence (DNA): TGTGCCAGTAGTAGGGGTAGCACCGGGGAGCTGTTTTTT.

CDR3 DNA: TGTGCCAGCAGCCTAGGAGGGGACTACTACGAGCAGTACTTC. Translated, it gives CASSLGGDYYEQYF. This chain uses TRBV7-9 with TRBJ2-7; the match to TRBD2 covers 7 bases. Germline trimming cut 5 bases from V and 3 bases from J; bases unmatched to any gene: 7. Germline-derived CDR1 and CDR2 are SEHNR and FQNEAQ (reference sequence). The CDR3 spans 14 residues.

The J gene is TRBJ2-7, the V gene TRBV13; D is unresolved. Trimming left V 6 bases short and J 0 bases short, with 15 bases between. Germline V gives CDR1 PRHDT, CDR2 FYEKMQ (reference sequence). The CDR3 length is 15 residues. The CDR3 is CASRPPLKPSYEQYF. CDR3 nucleotides: TGTGCCAGCAGACCTCCCCTTAAGCCCTCCTACGAGCAGTACTTC.

The gene calls are TRBV19 and TRBJ1-3; tentative D call: TRBD1 (6 bases). The germline V gene encodes CDR1 LNHDA and CDR2 SQIVND (reference sequence). Trimming took 5 bases from V and 7 from J, leaving 18 bases between them. CDR3 length: 15 residues. CDR3: CASSPRTEGANTIYF. In DNA form, the CDR3 reads TGTGCCAGTAGTCCCAGGACAGAAGGAGCGAACACCATATATTTT.